The next 8 T cell receptor beta chains were all read from a single sample in a study of vaccination and CD4 T cells after COVID-19. The treatment is: 10-day PBMC culture with coronavirus spike peptide pools or control peptides (ViraFEST assay). The unexposed donor's CD4+ T cells were collected before the COVID-19 pandemic (2011-2018). CD4+ T cells that had been cultured provided DNA sequenced with the Oncomine TCR Beta short-read assay. From cultured CD4+ T cells, genomic DNA was extracted. TCRdb ran MiXCR on the PCR reads and lists one entry per CDR3 protein. The data contain some 10,000 distinct CDR3 sequences, roughly 29% of them singletons. The antigens these receptors bind are not known. Sequenced input: CD4+ T cells from blood, cultured in vitro. The receptors originated from a human donor in good health.

V usage is TRBV7-9 and J usage is TRBJ2-1; TRBD1 aligns across 7 bases. The germline CDR1 and CDR2 sequences are SEHNR and FQNEAQ (reference sequence). Trimming removed 6 bases from V and 6 bases from J; junction bases left unmatched: 8. This CDR3 region has 14 residues. The CDR3 bases are TGTGCCAGCAGAGGCAGGGGGTCGGTCAATGAGCAGTTCTTC. It specifies CASRGRGSVNEQFF.

The chain joins TRBV6-1 to TRBJ2-7, with 8 positions matching TRBD2. The CDR3 has 12 residues. CDR1 is MNHNS and CDR2 is SASEGT in the germline V gene. J lost 2 bases, V lost 7 bases, and 1 base had no gene match. The CDR3 coding sequence is TGTGCCAGCACGGGAGGGCCCTACGAGCAGTACTTC. This sequence encodes CASTGGPYEQYF.

This clonotype was seen more than once but under ten times. The rearrangement links TRBV7-6 to TRBJ1-3; D is unclear. V was cut by 1 base and J by 0 bases, with 7 bases left in between. CDR3 length equals 15 residues. CDR1 and CDR2 (germline): SGHVS, FNYEAQ. This chain's CDR3 is CASSLGPTSGNTIYF. In DNA, the CDR3 is TGTGCCAGCAGCTTAGGGCCGACCTCTGGAAACACCATATATTTT.

This clonotype was counted only a few times. The chain uses TRBV6-5 and TRBJ1-2, with D perhaps TRBD1 (5 bases). The CDR3 length is 16 residues. V lost 4 bases, J lost 0 bases, and 15 bases lay in between. CDR1 is MNHEY, CDR2 SVGAGI, per germline. The CDR3 DNA follows: TGTGCCAGCAGTTCAGGGTCCCTCGGGGCTAACTATGGCTACACCTTC. Translated, it gives CASSSGSLGANYGYTF.

The chain employs TRBV7-8 and TRBJ1-3; 9 nucleotides align to TRBD1. This CDR3 has 14 residues. J gave up 9 bases and V 2 bases, and 5 bases lay outside the gene matches. Per germline, CDR1 SGHVS and CDR2 FQNEAQ. The CDR3 DNA is TGTGCCAGCAGCTTAAGGACAGGGGTAACCACCATATATTTT. Protein: CASSLRTGVTTIYF.

As regards this clonotype: The junction shows a germline mismatch at one end, possibly a read error. The chain employs TRBV20-1 and TRBJ1-1; possible D gene TRBD1, 6 bases. The CDR3 has 9 amino acids. Germline lookup yields CDR1 DFQATT and CDR2 SNEGSKA (reference sequence). CDR3 residues: CSAEGGVVF. For the CDR3, the DNA is TGCAGTGCTGAGGGGGGCGTGGTCTTT.

V is TRBV5-4 and J is TRBJ2-2; TRBD1 agrees at 8 bases. The CDR3 extends over 15 amino acids. V gave up 6 bases and J gave up 5 bases; unmatched junction bases: 9. The germline V gene has CDR1 SGHNT and CDR2 YYREEE (reference sequence). This CDR3 reads CASTEDRELTGELFF. In DNA form, the CDR3 reads TGTGCCAGCACTGAGGACAGGGAACTTACCGGGGAGCTGTTTTTT.

In this sample, this clonotype turned up a few times. The V call is TRBV19, the J call TRBJ1-2; no reliable D call. Trimming cost V 3 bases and J 9 bases, with 14 bases left between them. The germline CDR1 and CDR2 sequences are LNHDA and SQIVND (reference sequence). The CDR3 extends over 13 amino acids. DNA of the CDR3: TGTGCCAGTAGTATTTCTGGGATTTATAGCTACACCTTC. Amino acid sequence: CASSISGIYSYTF.